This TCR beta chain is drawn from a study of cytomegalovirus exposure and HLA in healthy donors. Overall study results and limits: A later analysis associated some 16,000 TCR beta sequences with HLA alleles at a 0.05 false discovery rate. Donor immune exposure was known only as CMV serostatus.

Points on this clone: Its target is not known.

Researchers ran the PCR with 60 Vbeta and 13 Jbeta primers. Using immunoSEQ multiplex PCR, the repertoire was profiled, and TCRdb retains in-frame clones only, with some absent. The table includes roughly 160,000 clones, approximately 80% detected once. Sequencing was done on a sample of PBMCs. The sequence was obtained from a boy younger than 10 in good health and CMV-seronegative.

CDR3 protein: CASSQLGEAGGRETQYF. The CDR3, as DNA: TGCGCCAGCAGCCAATTGGGTGAAGCGGGGGGGCGAGAGACCCAGTACTTC. V gene TRBV4-1 combines with J gene TRBJ2-5; 10 bases are a match to TRBD2. CDR1 and CDR2 from the germline V gene are MGHRA and YSYEKL. The CDR3 runs 17 residues. The V segment lost 2 bases and the J segment 4 bases; nucleotides outside the gene matches: 10.